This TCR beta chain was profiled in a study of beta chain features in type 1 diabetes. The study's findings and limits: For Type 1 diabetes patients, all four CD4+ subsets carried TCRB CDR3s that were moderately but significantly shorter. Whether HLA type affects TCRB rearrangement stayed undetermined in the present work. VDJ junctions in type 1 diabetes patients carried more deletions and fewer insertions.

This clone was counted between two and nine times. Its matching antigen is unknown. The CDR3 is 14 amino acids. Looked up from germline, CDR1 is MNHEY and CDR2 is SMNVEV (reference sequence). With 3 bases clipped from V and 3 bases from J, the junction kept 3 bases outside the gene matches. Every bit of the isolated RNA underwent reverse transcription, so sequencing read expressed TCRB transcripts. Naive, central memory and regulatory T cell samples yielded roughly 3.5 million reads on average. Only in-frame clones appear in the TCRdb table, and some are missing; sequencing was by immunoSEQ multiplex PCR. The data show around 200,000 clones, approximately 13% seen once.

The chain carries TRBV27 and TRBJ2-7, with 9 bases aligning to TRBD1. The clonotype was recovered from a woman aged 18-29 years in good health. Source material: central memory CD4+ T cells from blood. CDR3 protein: CASSFWDRVYEQYF. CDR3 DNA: TGTGCCAGCAGTTTTTGGGACAGGGTCTACGAGCAGTACTTC.